Below are 14 T cell receptor beta chains sequenced from a single sample in a study of naive and memory T cell subsets. Two oligonucleotides, mixed equimolar, formed the beta constant-region primer covering TRBC1 and TRBC2. Ligated cDNA was amplified by four rounds of PCR with nested alpha and beta constant-region primers and SP2. One entry per CDR3 protein results from TCRdb running MiXCR on the UMI-ligation and nested PCR reads. Among about 120,000 distinct CDR3 sequences listed, 36% were seen once. Sequenced input: central memory CD4+ T cells from blood. The receptor source for this set is a human donor in good health.

This clonotype was seen at least ten times. The J gene is TRBJ2-5, the V gene TRBV12-3 or TRBV12-4, with a weak D call TRBD1 (7 bases). The CDR3 runs to 12 residues. V lost 6 bases and J lost 5, with 10 bases in between. This CDR3 is CASRSGGETQYF. CDR3 bases: TGTGCCAGCAGGTCAGGGGGGGAGACCCAGTACTTC.

This clonotype has more than one count but fewer than ten. V gene TRBV20-1 combines with J gene TRBJ2-1; TRBD2 matches 9 bases. The V gene end was trimmed by 0 bases and the J gene end by 6 bases; junction bases not matched to a gene: 9. The CDR3 is made up of 16 amino acids. Germline CDR1 DFQATT, CDR2 SNEGSKA (reference sequence). CDR3: CSARDLVKTSGNEQFF. The CDR3 nucleotides read TGCAGTGCTAGAGATCTCGTCAAGACTAGCGGCAATGAGCAGTTCTTC.

This clonotype has just a few counts. The CDR3 sequence is CASSTFNYGYTF. DNA of the CDR3: TGTGCCAGCAGCACCTTTAACTATGGCTACACCTTC. V and J are TRBV7-8 and TRBJ1-2; D gene unclear. This CDR3 contains 12 residues. The V end lost 5 bases, the J end lost 1 base, and 5 bases lay between the germline ends. CDR1 is SGHVS and CDR2 is FQNEAQ in the germline V gene.

V usage is TRBV2 and J usage is TRBJ1-5; D may be TRBD1 (6 bases). The CDR3 contains 15 residues. Per germline, CDR1 SNHLY and CDR2 FYNNEI. The germline V and J ends were trimmed by 1 base and 0 bases, with 7 bases remaining between them. The chain's CDR3 is CASSEGTDSNQPQHF. The CDR3 DNA is TGTGCCAGCAGTGAAGGGACAGATAGCAATCAGCCCCAGCATTTT. Supplemented by reference TRBV2 and TRBJ1-5, the full variable domain reads EPEVTQTPSHQVTQMGQEVILRCVPISNHLYFYWYRQILGQKVEFLVSFYNNEISEKSEIFDDQFSVERPDGSNFTLKIRSTKLEDSAMYFCASSEGTDSNQPQHFGDGTRLSIL.

This clonotype was observed a few times. CDR3 bases: TGTGCCAGCAGTTTCTCAGGAAACATTCAGTACTTC. Translation gives CASSFSGNIQYF. This rearrangement joins TRBV12-3 or TRBV12-4 to TRBJ2-4; D is uncertain. There are 12 residues in the CDR3. Trimming took off 3 bases at V and 6 bases at J, with 6 bases between the two ends.

As concerns this clonotype: Relative to the germline gene, one junction end is altered; a read error may explain this. This sequence joins TRBV7-7 and TRBJ2-5; possible D gene TRBD1, 5 bases. From germline, CDR1 is SSHAT and CDR2 FNYEAQ (reference sequence). The CDR3 extends over 15 amino acids. The DNA for the CDR3 is TGTGGCAGCAGCTCAGGTGCTGGCAGGGAAGAGACCCAGTACTTC. Translated, it gives CGSSSGAGREETQYF.

The chain employs TRBV9 and TRBJ2-7; 11 bases map to TRBD1. Germline V gives CDR1 SGDLS, CDR2 YYNGEE. Germline trimming cut 0 bases from V and 5 bases from J; bases unmatched to any gene: 4. The CDR3 is made up of 15 amino acids. CDR3 amino acids: CASSVGGQGAHEQYF. The CDR3 nucleotides read TGTGCCAGCAGCGTAGGTGGACAGGGGGCGCACGAGCAGTACTTC.

This clonotype was seen more than once but under ten times. Written as DNA, the CDR3 is TGTGCCAGCAGCTTGGGACAGGTGGGCGGTGAGCAGTTCTTC. This codes for CASSLGQVGGEQFF. The gene calls are TRBV7-2 and TRBJ2-1; 8 bases align to TRBD1. CDR3 size: 14 residues. Germline values: CDR1 SGHTA, CDR2 FQGNSA. After removal of 3 bases from V and 9 bases from J, the junction contained 7 bases not matched to a gene.

The chain links TRBV7-2 to TRBJ1-5; 8 positions match TRBD1. Germline V gene data show CDR1 as SGHTA and CDR2 as FQGNSA. This CDR3 has 16 residues. The V gene end was trimmed by 5 bases and the J gene end by 1 base; junction bases not matched to a gene: 7. DNA for the CDR3: TGTGCCAGCAGCCCAGCAGGGGGCTGGAGCAATCAGCCCCAGCATTTT. This encodes CASSPAGGWSNQPQHF.

The genes are TRBV20-1 and TRBJ1-2; tentative D call: TRBD1 (5 bases). With 1 base removed from V and 4 bases from J, the gap between germline ends came to 13 bases. Germline lookup yields CDR1 DFQATT and CDR2 SNEGSKA (reference sequence). The CDR3 contains 14 residues. CDR3 protein: CSARVEGRVYGYTF. The CDR3 bases are TGCAGTGCTAGAGTCGAGGGGAGGGTCTATGGCTACACCTTC.

This rearrangement joins TRBV7-9 to TRBJ2-1, with 10 bases aligning to TRBD2. Germline CDR1 is SEHNR and CDR2 is FQNEAQ (reference sequence). J lost 9 bases, V lost 5 bases, and 10 bases had no gene match. The CDR3 runs 15 residues. CDR3 protein: CASSPGLAYQAEQFF. The CDR3 DNA reads as TGTGCCAGCAGCCCGGGACTAGCGTATCAGGCTGAGCAGTTCTTC.

This clonotype was counted a few times. J is TRBJ1-1 and V is TRBV4-3; 7 positions agree with TRBD1. There are 14 residues in the CDR3. Per germline, CDR1 LGHNA and CDR2 YSLEER. Trimming cost V 0 bases and J 11 bases; bases outside gene matches: 9. The CDR3 reads CASSQDPGGRRAFF. CDR3 nucleotides: TGCGCCAGCAGCCAAGATCCAGGGGGACGGAGGGCTTTCTTT.

This clonotype was picked up a small number of times. The J gene is TRBJ2-2, the V gene TRBV11-2; tentatively, D is TRBD2 (6 bases). The CDR3 loop spans 16 amino acids. In germline, CDR1 is SGHAT, CDR2 FQNNGV. The V end lost 2 bases, the J end lost 5 bases, and 15 bases lay between the germline ends. The CDR3 sequence: CASSLSSGVRTGELFF. The CDR3 DNA is TGTGCCAGCAGCTTATCTTCGGGAGTTCGGACCGGGGAGCTGTTTTTT.

The V gene is TRBV18, the J gene TRBJ1-5; 10 bases match TRBD1. CDR1 is KGHSH, CDR2 LQKENI, per germline. The CDR3 runs to 15 residues. Trimming at V came to 4 bases and at J to 6 bases, leaving 6 bases not matched to a gene. CDR3 protein: CASSQGQGSGQPQHF. For the CDR3, the DNA is TGTGCCAGCTCACAGGGACAGGGGTCAGGTCAGCCCCAGCATTTT.